This is a list of T cell receptor beta chains from one sample in a study of beta chain features in type 1 diabetes. Profiling relied on immunoSEQ multiplex PCR, and the TCRdb table lists in-frame clones only, not all of them. Of 860,000 or so clones in the sample, 15% to 20% are singletons; the top ten hold 0.02% to 0.03%. Sequences were obtained from naive CD4+ T cells from blood. The receptors shown here come from a young woman in good health. The CDR3 runs from the conserved cysteine through the conserved F or W. Each record gives: clone size, J gene, D gene, V gene, CDR3 DNA, CDR3 protein. A D gene is named only where the DNA matches it firmly. Rows give clone size only sometimes, using once, few, many, or a class for an expanded clone.

few,TRBJ2-1,TRBD2,TRBV2,TGTGCCAGCAGAACTGGGACTAGCGGATACAATGAGCAGTTCTTC,CASRTGTSGYNEQFF
.,TRBJ2-7,.,TRBV28,TGTGCCAGCAGTCCCGGTCTCTACGAGCAGTACTTC,CASSPGLYEQYF
few,TRBJ2-7,TRBD1,TRBV6-1,TGTGCCAGCAGTGGAAGAAACAGCCCGGGACAGGGGTTCACCTACGAGCAGTACTTC,CASSGRNSPGQGFTYEQYF
few,TRBJ1-2,.,TRBV5-6,TGTGCCAGCAGCGACCTCAGCTATGGCTACACCTTC,CASSDLSYGYTF
.,TRBJ2-2,.,TRBV7-3,TGTGCCAGCAGAGCTGGGGTTACCACCGGGGAGCTGTTTTTT,CASRAGVTTGELFF
few,TRBJ2-7,TRBD1,TRBV28,TGTGCCAGCAGGGCGGGACAGGGGTGCTTC,CASRAGQGCF
.,TRBJ1-5,.,TRBV5-4,TGTGCCAGCAGCCGGGACCCCGATCAGCCCCAGCATTTT,CASSRDPDQPQHF
.,TRBJ1-3,.,TRBV7-9,TGTGCCAGCAGCTTGCTTAGCAACGTAGGCTACAACACCATATATTTT,CASSLLSNVGYNTIYF
few,TRBJ2-7,.,TRBV19,TGTGCCAGTAGTATAGGAGGGCCACTGTACGAGCAGTACTTC,CASSIGGPLYEQYF
few,TRBJ1-1,.,TRBV7-2,TGTGCCAGCAGCTTTTTCGCGGACACTGAAGCTTTCTTT,CASSFFADTEAFF
few,TRBJ2-3,.,TRBV7-8,TGTGCCAGCGGGGGACGCACAGATACGCAGTATTTT,CASGGRTDTQYF
few,TRBJ2-3,TRBD2,TRBV18,TGTGCCAGCTCCCCCGGACTAGCGGCTAGCACAGATACGCAGTATTTT,CASSPGLAASTDTQYF
.,TRBJ2-5,.,TRBV4-1,TGCGCCAGCAGCCAAAGTGGGAGTGGGCAAGAGACCCAGTACTTC,CASSQSGSGQETQYF
.,TRBJ2-7,TRBD1,TRBV18,TGTGCCAGCTCACTCCGGGACAGGGCTCAGGAGCAGTACTTC,CASSLRDRAQEQYF
few,TRBJ2-2,.,TRBV4-2,TGTGCCAGCAGCCAAGTACTTTATGGGGGCCCCGGGGAGCTGTTTTTT,CASSQVLYGGPGELFF
few,TRBJ2-7,.,TRBV5-1,TGCGCCAGCAGCTTGGGACTAGTAGGGTCCGAGCAGTACTTC,CASSLGLVGSEQYF
few,TRBJ1-2,.,TRBV20-1,TGCAGTGCTAGCAGGGAAGGCTACACCTTC,CSASREGYTF
few,TRBJ1-5,TRBD1,TRBV19,TGTGCCAGTAGTACCCGGGACAGGGGTTCTCCCCAGCATTTT,CASSTRDRGSPQHF
.,TRBJ2-7,.,TRBV5-4,TGTGCCAGCTCAAAGGGAGGCGGTCGAGGCTACGAGCAGTACTTC,CASSKGGGRGYEQYF
.,TRBJ2-5,.,TRBV7-9,TGTGCCAGCAGCTCTTCCTCGGGGGTGGGCCAAGAGACCCAGTACTTC,CASSSSSGVGQETQYF
.,TRBJ1-2,TRBD1,TRBV9,TGTGCCAGCAGCGTAGCCGGGGACAGAAATAACTATGGCTACACCTTC,CASSVAGDRNNYGYTF
few,TRBJ2-3,.,TRBV5-1,TGCGCCAGCAGTACACAGGGAGGCACAGATACGCAGTATTTT,CASSTQGGTDTQYF
.,TRBJ2-2,.,TRBV23-1,TGCGCCAGCACCCGGGATACACCGAGGGAGCTGTTTTTT,CASTRDTPRELFF